One sample yielded the 13 T cell receptor beta chains listed below, sequenced in a study of cytomegalovirus exposure and HLA in healthy donors. Primers for the PCR totalled 60 Vbeta and 13 Jbeta. TCRdb's copy holds only in-frame clones and misses some; the assay was immunoSEQ multiplex PCR. The repertoire holds about 150,000 clones, with around nine tenths as singletons. Sequenced material: PBMCs. Receptors originate from a woman aged 25 to 39 in good health and CMV-seronegative.

The rearrangement links TRBV28 to TRBJ2-2; 8 bases are a match to TRBD2. CDR1 is MDHEN and CDR2 is SYDVKM in the germline V gene. This CDR3 has 17 amino acids. V gave up 2 bases and J gave up 2 bases; unmatched junction bases: 7. CDR3 DNA sequence: TGTGCCAGCAGTTTAGCGGGGGGACTAAAAAACACCGGGGAGCTGTTTTTT. This encodes CASSLAGGLKNTGELFF. The entire variable domain, with the rest obtained from reference TRBV28 and TRBJ2-2, is as follows: DVKVTQSSRYLVKRTGEKVFLECVQDMDHENMFWYRQDPGLGLRLIYFSYDVKMKEKGDIPEGYSVSREKKERFSLILESASTNQTSMYLCASSLAGGLKNTGELFFGEGSRLTVL.

V gene TRBV4-3 combines with J gene TRBJ2-1, with TRBD2 matching 7 bases. Germline V lookup: CDR1 LGHNA, CDR2 YSLEER. This CDR3 has 18 residues. V shed 0 bases, J shed 4 bases, and the junction held 12 bases outside the gene matches. DNA for the CDR3: TGCGCCAGCAGCCAAGAGTGGATCGGGGGAGGGCCGTACAATGAGCAGTTCTTC. It is translated as CASSQEWIGGGPYNEQFF.

J is TRBJ1-2 and V is TRBV7-2; D possibly corresponds to TRBD1 (5 bases). This CDR3 has 13 residues. V was shortened by 5 bases and J by 6 bases, with 13 bases between the two germline ends. Germline loops: CDR1 SGHTA, CDR2 FQGNSA. CDR3 in DNA: TGTGCCAGCAGCACCCTGCGGGGGGATGGCTACACCTTC. Protein product: CASSTLRGDGYTF.

V gene TRBV10-3 combines with J gene TRBJ1-6, with D possibly TRBD1 on 5 matching bases. The V end lost 3 bases, the J end lost 8 bases, and 14 bases lay between the germline ends. Germline-derived CDR1 and CDR2 are ENHRY and SYGVKD. The CDR3 loop spans 15 amino acids. The CDR3 sequence: CAISEGVGGDSPLHF. CDR3 sequence (DNA): TGTGCCATCAGTGAAGGGGTCGGCGGGGATTCACCCCTCCACTTT.

This clone was found once. The chain uses TRBV18 and TRBJ1-3; 10 bases agree with TRBD1. Per germline, CDR1 KGHSH and CDR2 LQKENI. This CDR3 comprises 16 residues. J gave up 4 bases and V 3 bases, and 6 bases lay outside the gene matches. The CDR3 reads CASSPSTGGEGNTIYF. The CDR3 DNA follows: TGTGCCAGCTCACCCTCGACAGGGGGCGAAGGAAACACCATATATTTT.

This chain uses TRBV15 with TRBJ1-5; 9 bases map to TRBD1. The trim removed 1 base at V and 0 bases at J, leaving 13 bases unmatched. CDR3 length: 20 residues. Germline V gives CDR1 LNHNV, CDR2 YYDKDF (reference sequence). CDR3 region: CATSRGDRVRGEYSNQPQHF. As DNA, the CDR3 is TGTGCCACCAGCAGAGGGGACAGGGTGCGTGGGGAATATAGCAATCAGCCCCAGCATTTT.

V and J are TRBV19 and TRBJ1-1, with a weak D call TRBD1 (5 bases). The CDR3 runs 13 residues. Germline V gene lookup returns CDR1 LNHDA and CDR2 SQIVND (reference sequence). Trimming shortened V by 3 bases and J by 5 bases, and 10 bases separated the two germline ends. DNA for the CDR3: TGTGCCAGTAGTATGGGGGAGGTAACTGAAGCTTTCTTT. This gives the protein CASSMGEVTEAFF.

V gene TRBV6-5 combines with J gene TRBJ1-2; TRBD1 is a possible D gene (6 bases). The CDR3 sequence is 14 residues long. V was clipped by 7 bases and J by 1 base, with 13 bases between them. Germline assignment: CDR1 MNHEY and CDR2 SVGAGI. In DNA, the CDR3 is TGTGCCAGCACTCGGACAGACATTAACTATGGCTACACCTTC. This translates into CASTRTDINYGYTF.

V is TRBV7-9 and J is TRBJ2-5, with 7 bases fitting TRBD1. The DNA end is a closer match to TRBJ2-7, so the J assignment may be wrong. This CDR3 contains 16 residues. The germline gives CDR1 SEHNR, CDR2 FQNEAQ (reference sequence). DNA of the CDR3: TGTGCCAGCAGCCACCCCTTGACAGGGATTACTGGCGAGCAGTACTTC. Translated, it gives CASSHPLTGITGEQYF.

V usage is TRBV18 and J usage is TRBJ2-7; 11 bases align to TRBD1. Germline trimming cut 2 bases from V and 2 bases from J; bases unmatched to any gene: 2. The CDR3 consists of 15 residues. The V gene's germline CDR1 is KGHSH and CDR2 LQKENI. Here the CDR3 reads CASSPGTGGTYEQYF. Here the CDR3 DNA reads TGTGCCAGCTCACCAGGGACAGGGGGTACCTACGAGCAGTACTTC.

This chain links TRBV4-1 with TRBJ1-6; the match to TRBD1 covers 8 bases. Per the germline V gene, CDR1 is MGHRA and CDR2 is YSYEKL. The V gene end was trimmed by 2 bases and the J gene end by 7 bases; junction bases not matched to a gene: 7. The CDR3 extends over 16 amino acids. Here the CDR3 reads CASSQRDRGLNSPLHF. DNA of the CDR3: TGCGCCAGCAGCCAACGCGACAGGGGACTAAATTCACCCCTCCACTTT.

The CDR3 bases are TGTGCCAGCAGGCCACAGGGGGGGACTGAAGCTTTCTTT. Amino acids: CASRPQGGTEAFF. The V and J genes are TRBV7-9 and TRBJ1-1, with 8 bases matching TRBD1. The CDR3 covers 13 residues. V lost 6 bases to trimming and J lost 5 bases; unmatched junction nucleotides: 5. Per germline, CDR1 SEHNR and CDR2 FQNEAQ (reference sequence). The whole variable domain, remainder taken from reference TRBV7-9 and TRBJ1-1, is DTGVSQNPRHKITKRGQNVTFRCDPISEHNRLYWYRQTLGQGPEFLTYFQNEAQLEKSRLLSDRFSAERPKGSFSTLEIQRTEQGDSAMYLCASRPQGGTEAFFGQGTRLTVV.

The rearrangement uses TRBV27 and TRBJ1-2; maybe TRBD1 (6 bases). Per germline, CDR1 MNHEY and CDR2 SMNVEV (reference sequence). Trimming removed 2 bases from V and 8 bases from J, with 15 bases in between. This CDR3 is 14 amino acids long. CDR3 DNA sequence: TGTGCCAGCAGTTTAGCGGGGGGGGGCGTCGGCTACACCTTC. The encoded protein is CASSLAGGGVGYTF.